These 26 T cell receptor beta chains originate from one sample sequenced in a study of regulatory T cells in long-lasting Graves disease (dated by TCRdb to the early 2020s). Libraries were constructed by multiplex PCR. The instrument was an Illumina HiSeq 4000. TCR beta libraries were built with iRepertoire HTBI primers and Arm-PCR amplification of CDR3 regions. The raw public data were reprocessed by TCRdb itself: fastp quality trimming at Q25, MiXCR clonotype calling, in-frame beta chains only. Here each entry gathers all rows of one CDR3 protein and keeps the most common genes and DNA. This sample gives more than 300,000 distinct CDR3 sequences in total; around 16% of them show up just once. 20% of the sample is taken by the ten largest. Explained via the paper, the time point label denotes: newly diagnosed GD, antithyroid drugs for less than 3 months. For both TCR sequencing and RNA sequencing, RNA was extracted from PBMCs using TRIzol.

The same sample was also used in a study of T cells in Graves' hyperthyroidism and ophthalmopathy.

The sequenced sample was peripheral blood mononuclear cells (PBMCs), obtained at new diagnosis, from a patient treated with antithyroid drugs. The receptors here all came from a young woman with Graves disease. Donor details come from another sample of the same person, matched by shared clones.

This sequence joins TRBV7-9 and TRBJ2-7; D unresolved. CDR1 and CDR2 (germline): SEHNR, FQNEAQ (reference sequence). The CDR3 sequence is 13 residues long. V was pared by 5 bases and J by 6 bases, with 14 bases between. The CDR3 nucleotides are TGTGCCAGCAGCCGGGCGCGGACCATCGAGCAGTACTTC. Its translation: CASSRARTIEQYF.

This chain joins TRBV28 and TRBJ2-1; D is ambiguous. Trimming stripped 2 bases from V and 10 bases from J, with 18 bases between. This CDR3 region has 15 residues. CDR1 MDHEN and CDR2 SYDVKM come from the germline V gene. The CDR3 bases are TGTGCCAGCAGTTTAGTCTCTTTTACGTCGTGGGAGCAGTTCTTC. Amino acids: CASSLVSFTSWEQFF. The whole variable domain, filled in from reference TRBV28 and TRBJ2-1, reads DVKVTQSSRYLVKRTGEKVFLECVQDMDHENMFWYRQDPGLGLRLIYFSYDVKMKEKGDIPEGYSVSREKKERFSLILESASTNQTSMYLCASSLVSFTSWEQFFGPGTRLTVL.

CDR3 in DNA: TGTGCTACCTGGGGGGATGGCTACACCTTC. Amino acid sequence: CATWGDGYTF. The chain links TRBV27 to TRBJ1-2; a possible D gene is TRBD1 (5 bases). In germline, CDR1 is MNHEY, CDR2 SMNVEV (reference sequence). The CDR3 is made up of 10 amino acids.

This clonotype was recorded only once. The V gene is TRBV9, the J gene TRBJ2-3; D is uncertain. The germline CDR1 and CDR2 sequences are SGDLS and YYNGEE. The V gene lost 0 bases and the J gene lost 5 bases, with 10 bases spanning the gap. CDR3 length equals 14 residues. The CDR3 DNA follows: TGTGCCAGCAGCGTAGGGGGTTCGGGAGATACGCAGTATTTT. This translates into CASSVGGSGDTQYF.

In regard to this clonotype: At one end, the junction sequence differs from germline, possibly due to a read error. This chain links TRBV5-1 with TRBJ2-7; D might be TRBD1 (7 bases). Germline V gene lookup returns CDR1 SGHRS and CDR2 YFSETQ. There are 13 residues in the CDR3. DNA for the CDR3: TGCGCCAGCAGCCCCAGGGGGGTAATTTCGTTGGTCTTC. Amino acids: CASSPRGVISLVF.

This sequence joins TRBV27 and TRBJ1-5; D is unresolved. The CDR3 totals 13 residues. Germline lookup yields CDR1 MNHEY and CDR2 SMNVEV (reference sequence). Trimming took 2 bases from V and 6 from J, leaving 8 bases between them. The CDR3 DNA follows: TGTGCCAGCAGTTTAAGGGCTACTCAGCCCCAGCATTTT. This translates into CASSLRATQPQHF.

This clonotype was recorded a few times. The V gene is TRBV20-1, the J gene TRBJ2-2; 7 bases map to TRBD2. Germline CDR1 DFQATT, CDR2 SNEGSKA (reference sequence). CDR3 length equals 15 residues. V was pared by 0 bases and J by 0 bases, with 1 base of the junction left unmatched. The CDR3 nucleotides read TGCAGTGCTAGAGACGGGACTACGAACACCGGGGAGCTGTTTTTT. It encodes CSARDGTTNTGELFF.

Many counts were recorded for this clonotype. J is TRBJ2-7 and V is TRBV3-1; a possible D gene is TRBD2 (6 bases). The germline gives CDR1 LGHDT, CDR2 YNNKEL (reference sequence). V lost 2 bases, J lost 0 bases, and 8 bases lay in between. The CDR3 is 14 amino acids. The CDR3 loop reads CASSQRGNSYEQYF. DNA of the CDR3: TGTGCCAGCAGCCAACGGGGGAACTCCTACGAGCAGTACTTC.

The V and J genes are TRBV30 and TRBJ1-5; weak D call: TRBD1 (5 bases). The germline V gene encodes CDR1 GTSNPN and CDR2 SVGIG (reference sequence). V was cut by 5 bases and J by 4 bases, with 12 bases left in between. The CDR3 loop spans 13 amino acids. CDR3 nucleotide sequence: TGTGCCTGGGCGGGACTGGGAAATCAGCCCCAGCATTTT. Protein product: CAWAGLGNQPQHF.

As to this clonotype: This may be a read error, as it is one base from a much larger clone. The chain carries TRBV4-2 and TRBJ1-6; tentatively, D is TRBD1 (6 bases). This CDR3 is built from 14 residues. The ends were cut back, 2 bases at V and 10 bases at J, with 12 bases in the middle. Germline CDR1 and CDR2: LGHNA and YNFKEQ. CDR3 bases: TGTGCCAGCAGCCAAACAGGGCGAAAGTCACCCCTCCACTTT. Translation: CASSQTGRKSPLHF.

As to this clonotype: A much larger clone sits a single nucleotide away, making a read error possible. The rearrangement links TRBV5-1 to TRBJ1-5, with D maybe TRBD1 (5 bases). Germline CDR1 SGHRS, CDR2 YFSETQ. The CDR3 has 15 residues. CDR3 in DNA: TGCGCCAGCAGCTTGGATGGACACGGGGTCCAGCCCCGGCATTTT. Translating it yields CASSLDGHGVQPRHF.

This clonotype was seen ten or more times. For the CDR3, the DNA is TGCGCCAGCAGCTTGGCCGGAAGCGGGGGGGATGCAGATACGCAGTATTTT. Translating gives CASSLAGSGGDADTQYF. The chain combines TRBV5-1 with TRBJ2-3, with TRBD2 matching over 10 bases. The CDR3 runs to 17 residues. The V segment lost 0 bases and the J segment 4 bases; nucleotides outside the gene matches: 8. Germline V lookup: CDR1 SGHRS, CDR2 YFSETQ.

There are many counts of this clonotype. The CDR3 sequence is CASSFRDSGYEQYF. CDR3 bases: TGCGCCAGCAGCTTTCGGGACAGTGGCTACGAGCAGTACTTC. The chain recombines TRBV5-1 with TRBJ2-7; TRBD1 aligns across 7 bases. Looked up from germline, CDR1 is SGHRS and CDR2 is YFSETQ. The CDR3 is 14 residues long. Unmatched junction bases numbered 5, after V lost 2 bases and J lost 3 bases.

This clonotype occurred many times. The J gene is TRBJ2-1, the V gene TRBV12-3 or TRBV12-4; 11 nucleotides match TRBD1. Trimming cost V 5 bases and J 1 base; bases outside gene matches: 13. The CDR3 is 19 amino acids. The DNA of the CDR3 is TGTGCCAGCAGTACCCGGGACAGGGGGACTCTTATATCCTACAATGAGCAGTTCTTC. Protein: CASSTRDRGTLISYNEQFF.

This clonotype was seen ten or more times. The chain is built from TRBV7-2 and TRBJ2-3, with a weak D call TRBD2 (7 bases). From germline, CDR1 is SGHTA and CDR2 FQGNSA. Trimming cost V 7 bases and J 7 bases, with 21 bases left between them. This CDR3 has 15 amino acids. The CDR3 loop reads CASTSRGGQANTQYF. CDR3 DNA sequence: TGTGCCAGCACCTCTAGGGGGGGGCAGGCAAATACGCAGTATTTT.

This clonotype occurred many times. The chain combines TRBV2 with TRBJ2-7; perhaps TRBD1 as D (6 bases). This CDR3 region has 14 residues. The V and J ends lost 7 bases and 0 bases respectively, with 13 bases between them. The germline V gene encodes CDR1 SNHLY and CDR2 FYNNEI. CDR3 bases: TGTGCCAGCAATCCCGGACAGAGCTCCTACGAGCAGTACTTC. It yields the protein CASNPGQSSYEQYF.

This clonotype was counted at least ten times. This rearrangement joins TRBV7-9 to TRBJ2-3, with D perhaps matching TRBD2 (6 bases). Trimming pared 5 bases from V and 2 bases from J, leaving 14 bases between. Per germline, CDR1 SEHNR and CDR2 FQNEAQ (reference sequence). CDR3 length: 15 residues. CDR3 nucleotides: TGTGCCAGCAGCAGGGGACTTAAGCCCACAGATACGCAGTATTTT. Encoded protein: CASSRGLKPTDTQYF.

This clonotype was recorded many times. V gene TRBV5-1 combines with J gene TRBJ2-1, with D unclear. The length of the CDR3 is 15 residues. V lost 0 bases and J lost 7, with 14 bases in between. CDR1 and CDR2 from the germline V gene are SGHRS and YFSETQ. DNA for the CDR3: TGCGCCAGCAGCTTGGTCGGGCCCGTTGTGAATGAGCAGTTCTTC. It encodes CASSLVGPVVNEQFF.

The sample holds many counts of this clonotype. This chain connects TRBV5-1 to TRBJ2-3, with TRBD1 matching 10 bases. In germline, CDR1 is SGHRS, CDR2 YFSETQ. J lost 2 bases, V lost 4 bases, and 4 bases had no gene match. This CDR3 comprises 15 residues. The DNA for the CDR3 is TGCGCCAGCAGCGTCGGGACAGGGGACACAGATACGCAGTATTTT. This gives the protein CASSVGTGDTDTQYF.

In its sample, this clonotype was seen once. The CDR3 sequence: CASSIDRARNQPQHF. The CDR3 DNA reads as TGTGCCAGTAGTATAGACAGGGCAAGGAATCAGCCCCAGCATTTT. V and J are TRBV19 and TRBJ1-5; tentatively, D is TRBD1 (5 bases). Per germline, CDR1 LNHDA and CDR2 SQIVND (reference sequence). V dropped 0 bases and J dropped 4 bases, with 10 bases sitting between them. The CDR3 runs to 15 residues.

This chain connects TRBV19 to TRBJ2-1; no clear D. Trimming left V 3 bases short and J 4 bases short, with 7 bases between. CDR1 and CDR2 (germline): LNHDA, SQIVND (reference sequence). The CDR3 has 13 amino acids. CDR3 in DNA: TGTGCCAGTAGTATCCCCCTATACAATGAGCAGTTCTTC. It specifies CASSIPLYNEQFF.

This clonotype was counted many times. The chain has TRBV3-1 and TRBJ2-1; weak D call: TRBD2 (5 bases). The CDR3 sequence is 16 residues long. The ends were cut back, 2 bases at V and 0 bases at J, with 11 bases in the middle. Germline V CDR1 and CDR2: LGHDT, YNNKEL (reference sequence). CDR3 sequence (DNA): TGTGCCAGCAGCCAATCGAGCGGACGCTCCTACAATGAGCAGTTCTTC. Encoded protein: CASSQSSGRSYNEQFF.

This clonotype has just a few counts. The chain has TRBV7-9 and TRBJ2-2; 8 nucleotides line up with TRBD1. Trimming took 5 bases from V and 7 from J; bases not matched to a gene: 9. The V gene's germline CDR1 is SEHNR and CDR2 FQNEAQ (reference sequence). The length of the CDR3 is 15 residues. The DNA of the CDR3 is TGTGCCAGCAGCACCTCCCGGACAGGGATCGGGGAGCTGTTTTTT. Protein product: CASSTSRTGIGELFF.

The chain employs TRBV2 and TRBJ2-7; 12 bases match TRBD2. Germline V gene lookup returns CDR1 SNHLY and CDR2 FYNNEI. V lost 4 bases to trimming and J lost 7 bases; unmatched junction nucleotides: 5. CDR3 size: 14 residues. The CDR3 is CASSALAGGREQYF. Here the CDR3 DNA reads TGTGCCAGCAGTGCGCTAGCGGGAGGGCGAGAGCAGTACTTC.

This chain uses TRBV10-3 with TRBJ1-3; 8 bases map to TRBD1. Per germline, CDR1 ENHRY and CDR2 SYGVKD. V shed 10 bases and J 7 bases; nucleotides not matched to a gene: 3. This CDR3 region has 11 residues. The CDR3 DNA is TGTGCCACTACAGGGGGGAACACCATATATTTT. This encodes CATTGGNTIYF.

Many counts were recorded for this clonotype. The chain employs TRBV20-1 and TRBJ2-5; 8 bases line up with TRBD2. Germline V gene lookup returns CDR1 DFQATT and CDR2 SNEGSKA (reference sequence). The CDR3 has 14 residues. The V gene end was trimmed by 1 base and the J gene end by 4 bases; junction bases not matched to a gene: 5. CDR3 bases: TGCAGTGCTAGAGGGGTGCGGGAGGCAGAGACCCAGTACTTC. Amino acids: CSARGVREAETQYF.